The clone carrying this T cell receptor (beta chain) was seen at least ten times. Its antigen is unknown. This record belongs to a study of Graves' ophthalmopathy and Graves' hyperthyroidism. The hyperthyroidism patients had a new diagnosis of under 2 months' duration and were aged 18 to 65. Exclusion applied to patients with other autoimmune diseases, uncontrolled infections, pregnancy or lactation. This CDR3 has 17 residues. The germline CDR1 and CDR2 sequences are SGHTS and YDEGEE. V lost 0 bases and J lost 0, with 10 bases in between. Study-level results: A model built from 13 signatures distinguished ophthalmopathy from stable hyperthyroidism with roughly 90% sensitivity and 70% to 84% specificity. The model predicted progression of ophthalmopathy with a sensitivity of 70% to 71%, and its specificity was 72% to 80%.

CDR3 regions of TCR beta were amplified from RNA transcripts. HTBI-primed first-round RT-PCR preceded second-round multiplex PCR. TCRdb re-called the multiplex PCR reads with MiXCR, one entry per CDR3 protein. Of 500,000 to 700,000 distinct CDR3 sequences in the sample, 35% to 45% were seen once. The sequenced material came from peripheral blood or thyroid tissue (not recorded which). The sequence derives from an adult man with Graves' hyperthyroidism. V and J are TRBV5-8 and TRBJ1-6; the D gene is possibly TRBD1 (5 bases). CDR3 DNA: TGTGCCAGCAGCTTGGGGGGACTGAGCTCCTATAATTCACCCCTCCACTTT. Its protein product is CASSLGGLSSYNSPLHF.